The entry below describes one T cell receptor (beta chain). The CDR3 is made up of 13 amino acids. V lost 3 bases and J lost 11, with 14 bases in between. Germline V gene lookup returns CDR1 LGHDT and CDR2 YNNKEL (reference sequence). This sample was included in a study of blood T cell repertoires in COVID-19. Study in general: PBMCs, B-cell-depleted T cells, or T cells were the source of the cDNA or gDNA that made up the material.

Generated by immunoSEQ multiplex PCR, the TCRdb table keeps only in-frame clones and is missing some. The sample yields under 300,000 clones, more than 75% seen once. Categorization into cohorts depended on clinical history that participants reported. The material sequenced was PBMCs or T cells enriched from blood (not recorded which). The gene calls are TRBV3-1 (or the pseudogene TRBV3-2) and TRBJ1-5, with no clear D. The sequence was collected from a woman aged 40 to 50 with acute COVID-19. CDR3 sequence: CASSQGLSGAQHF. CDR3 bases: TGTGCCAGCAGCCAGGGTCTATCGGGAGCCCAGCATTTT.